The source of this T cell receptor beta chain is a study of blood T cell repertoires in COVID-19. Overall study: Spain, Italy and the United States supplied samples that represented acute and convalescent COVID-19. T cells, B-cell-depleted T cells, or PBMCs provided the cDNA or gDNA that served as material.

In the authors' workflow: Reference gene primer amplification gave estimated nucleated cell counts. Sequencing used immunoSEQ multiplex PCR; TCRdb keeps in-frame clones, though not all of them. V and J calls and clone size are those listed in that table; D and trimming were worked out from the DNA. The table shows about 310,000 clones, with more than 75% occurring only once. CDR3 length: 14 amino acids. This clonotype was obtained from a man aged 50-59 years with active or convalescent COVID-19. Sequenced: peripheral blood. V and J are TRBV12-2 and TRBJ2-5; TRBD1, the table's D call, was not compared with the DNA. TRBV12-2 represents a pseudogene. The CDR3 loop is CASRSPDRKETQYF. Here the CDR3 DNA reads TGTGCAAGTCGCTCTCCGGACAGAAAAGAGACCCAGTACTTC.